The T cell receptor beta chain under discussion was sequenced for a study of vaccination and CD4 T cells after COVID-19. This CDR3 has 9 amino acids. Per germline, CDR1 MDHEN and CDR2 SYDVKM. The V and J ends lost 5 bases and 15 bases respectively, with 8 bases between them. In its sample, this clonotype was seen a few times. Its antigen is still unknown. An Oncomine TCR Beta short-read assay was used to sequence the DNA from cultured CD4+ T cells. Extraction of genomic DNA was performed on cultured CD4+ T cells. One entry per CDR3 protein, called by TCRdb with MiXCR from the PCR reads. Of roughly 6,700 distinct CDR3 sequences detected, around a third appear once; the ten largest clones hold around 38%. Treatment denoted: roughly 11-day PBMC culture with coronavirus spike peptide pools or control peptides (ViraFEST assay). CD4+ T-cell collection from the unexposed donor predated the COVID-19 pandemic (2011-2018).

The receptor comes from a human donor in good health. The chain is built from TRBV28 and TRBJ2-1; D call uncertain. The source material was CD4+ T cells from blood, cultured in vitro. The CDR3 region is CASSRAPFF. In DNA form, the CDR3 reads TGTGCCAGCAGTCGGGCCCCGTTCTTC. The full variable domain, rest sourced from reference TRBV28 and TRBJ2-1, is DVKVTQSSRYLVKRTGEKVFLECVQDMDHENMFWYRQDPGLGLRLIYFSYDVKMKEKGDIPEGYSVSREKKERFSLILESASTNQTSMYLCASSRAPFFGPGTRLTVL.